Following are 18 T cell receptor beta chains from one sample sequenced in a study of T cell responses to AZD1222 COVID-19 vaccine. TCRdb's table, derived via immunoSEQ multiplex PCR, lists solely in-frame clones and lacks some. Counted here are around 100,000 clones, approximately 87% occurring once; the ten biggest clones make up about 3%. The sample was peripheral blood, taken on day 0 of AZD1222 vaccination. These receptors were obtained from an adult in good health.

This chain uses TRBV7-9 with TRBJ1-1; maybe TRBD1 (5 bases). V was pared by 1 base and J by 4 bases, with 13 bases between. Germline V CDR1 and CDR2: SEHNR, FQNEAQ (reference sequence). The CDR3 runs to 15 residues. In DNA form, the CDR3 reads TGTGCCAGCAGCTTAGGCTGGGGCGGAACCACTGAAGCTTTCTTT. Amino acid sequence: CASSLGWGGTTEAFF.

The J gene is TRBJ2-7, the V gene TRBV7-2; the D gene is possibly TRBD2 (7 bases). Germline V gives CDR1 SGHTA, CDR2 FQGNSA. This CDR3 comprises 15 residues. V shed 4 bases and J shed 6 bases, with 19 bases lying between them. This CDR3 reads CASSWDYGTTSEQYF. Written as DNA, the CDR3 is TGTGCCAGCAGCTGGGACTACGGGACAACTAGCGAGCAGTACTTC.

The CDR3 is CASSPSDPAGELFF. As DNA, the CDR3 is TGTGCCAGCAGCCCCTCGGACCCAGCCGGGGAGCTGTTTTTT. V and J are TRBV5-4 and TRBJ2-2, with D uncertain. This CDR3 is 14 amino acids long. The V gene's germline CDR1 is SGHNT and CDR2 YYREEE (reference sequence). Trimming removed 4 bases from V and 6 bases from J, with 13 bases in between.

The rearrangement links TRBV2 to TRBJ1-5, with D possibly being TRBD1 (5 bases). The CDR3 length is 14 residues. The V end lost 6 bases, the J end lost 2 bases, and 11 bases lay between the germline ends. Germline CDR1 reads SNHLY; CDR2 reads FYNNEI. The CDR3 loop reads CASRGGFGNQPQHF. In DNA form, the CDR3 reads TGTGCCAGCAGGGGGGGTTTCGGCAATCAGCCCCAGCATTTT.

This clone was observed a handful of times. The CDR3 DNA reads TGTGCCAGCAGCTTTGGGACTGAACCCTTCACCGGGGAGCTGTTTTTT. As protein: CASSFGTEPFTGELFF. V usage is TRBV7-6 and J usage is TRBJ2-2; D might be TRBD2 (6 bases). The CDR3 has 16 residues. Trimming took 3 bases from V and 4 from J, leaving 15 bases between them. Germline V gene data show CDR1 as SGHVS and CDR2 as FNYEAQ.

This chain joins TRBV18 and TRBJ2-2, with 8 bases matching TRBD1. The CDR3 extends over 18 amino acids. J lost 0 bases, V lost 0 bases, and 6 bases had no gene match. Germline V gene lookup returns CDR1 KGHSH and CDR2 LQKENI. The DNA of the CDR3 is TGTGCCAGCTCACCACCGGATGGACAGGGACCGAACACCGGGGAGCTGTTTTTT. Its protein is CASSPPDGQGPNTGELFF.

The chain carries TRBV4-3 and TRBJ2-3, with 7 nucleotides matching TRBD2. Germline assignment: CDR1 LGHNA and CDR2 YSLEER. This CDR3 spans 17 amino acids. V lost 2 bases, J lost 0 bases, and 8 bases stayed unmatched. CDR3 DNA: TGCGCCAGCAGCCAATCTTCTAGCGGAGCTAGCACAGATACGCAGTATTTT. It is translated as CASSQSSSGASTDTQYF.

The CDR3 sequence: CASSLQGTGAQPQHF. Here the CDR3 DNA reads TGTGCCAGCAGCTTACAAGGGACTGGGGCCCAGCCCCAGCATTTT. This rearrangement joins TRBV7-2 to TRBJ1-5; TRBD1 is a possible D gene (5 bases). CDR1 and CDR2 (germline): SGHTA, FQGNSA. The CDR3 is 15 residues long. V lost 2 bases and J 7 bases, leaving 15 bases between the germline ends.

This clone came up a few times. This chain uses TRBV14 with TRBJ2-7; D may be TRBD1 (6 bases). The V gene's germline CDR1 is SGHDN and CDR2 FVKESK. The CDR3 covers 14 residues. V lost 1 base and J 2 bases, leaving 9 bases between the germline ends. The CDR3 loop is CASSQGQVPYEQYF. CDR3 coding DNA: TGTGCCAGCAGCCAAGGACAGGTTCCCTACGAGCAGTACTTC.

This chain connects TRBV28 to TRBJ2-7; D is possibly TRBD1 or TRBD2 (5 bases each). The CDR3 has 15 amino acids. Between the trimmed V and J ends, which lost 4 bases and 0 bases, there was a span of 13 bases. Looked up from germline, CDR1 is MDHEN and CDR2 is SYDVKM. CDR3 residues: CASSSRGRVSYEQYF. The CDR3 DNA sequence: TGTGCCAGCAGTTCACGGGGCAGGGTCTCCTACGAGCAGTACTTC.

The gene calls are TRBV18 and TRBJ2-7; D gene uncertain. Germline CDR1 and CDR2: KGHSH and LQKENI. This CDR3 has 13 amino acids. Trimming took 5 bases from V and 1 from J, leaving 9 bases between them. In DNA form, the CDR3 reads TGTGCCAGCTCAGATAGGGTTTCCTACGAGCAGTACTTC. This encodes CASSDRVSYEQYF.

This chain joins TRBV4-2 and TRBJ2-7; D remains ambiguous. The CDR3 contains 13 residues. Germline lookup yields CDR1 LGHNA and CDR2 YNFKEQ. V was trimmed by 0 bases and J by 4 bases, leaving 7 bases between them. The CDR3 sequence is CASSQEVRYEQYF. Here the CDR3 DNA reads TGTGCCAGCAGCCAAGAGGTGAGGTACGAGCAGTACTTC.

This chain connects TRBV28 to TRBJ1-4, with D hard to call. The length of the CDR3 is 14 residues. Germline V gene lookup returns CDR1 MDHEN and CDR2 SYDVKM. Between the trimmed V and J ends, which lost 5 bases and 0 bases, there was a span of 7 bases. The DNA for the CDR3 is TGTGCCAGCAGTCGGGGTGCAACTAATGAAAAACTGTTTTTT. It yields the protein CASSRGATNEKLFF.

V and J are TRBV6-2 or TRBV6-3 and TRBJ2-7; D call uncertain. The CDR3 contains 13 residues. The ends were cut back, 2 bases at V and 1 base at J, with 6 bases in the middle. The germline CDR1 and CDR2 sequences are MNHEY and SVGEGT. The CDR3 DNA reads as TGTGCCAGCAGTTACGTCGGTTCCTACGAGCAGTACTTC. Protein: CASSYVGSYEQYF.

This clone was recorded once. The chain couples TRBV6-2 or TRBV6-3 to TRBJ2-1; 9 bases line up with TRBD2. V lost 5 bases and J lost 3; bases outside the gene matches: 11. Germline V gene sequence: CDR1 MNHEY, CDR2 SVGEGT. The CDR3 is made up of 17 amino acids. The CDR3 nucleotides are TGTGCCAGCAGTCCGAGACCTAGCGGGGTACTCTACAATGAGCAGTTCTTC. Its protein product is CASSPRPSGVLYNEQFF.

This clone was found a few times. The chain combines TRBV3-1 (or the pseudogene TRBV3-2) with TRBJ1-2; TRBD1 is a possible D gene (5 bases). Germline V gene data show CDR1 as LGHDT and CDR2 as YNNKEL (reference sequence). The ends were cut back, 1 base at V and 5 bases at J, with 11 bases in the middle. This CDR3 has 14 amino acids. The CDR3 DNA reads TGTGCCAGCAGCCAAGCTAGGCAGGGTTATGGCTACACCTTC. Protein product: CASSQARQGYGYTF.

The chain recombines TRBV7-6 with TRBJ2-7, with D possibly TRBD1 on 5 matching bases. V was shortened by 5 bases and J by 4 bases, with 15 bases between the two germline ends. The CDR3 is made up of 14 amino acids. CDR1 is SGHVS and CDR2 is FNYEAQ in the germline V gene. As DNA, the CDR3 is TGTGCCAGCAGCCCCCAGGGTCCCCGATACGAGCAGTACTTC. Translated: CASSPQGPRYEQYF. Complete variable domain (other parts from reference TRBV7-6 and TRBJ2-7): GAGVSQSPRYKVTKRGQDVALRCDPISGHVSLYWYRQALGQGPEFLTYFNYEAQQDKSGLPNDRFSAERPEGSISTLTIQRTEQRDSAMYRCASSPQGPRYEQYFGPGTRLTVT.

The chain joins TRBV7-2 to TRBJ1-5, with TRBD1 matching 10 bases. Trimming cost V 4 bases and J 6 bases; bases outside gene matches: 3. The CDR3 consists of 14 residues. Germline CDR1 and CDR2: SGHTA and FQGNSA. The CDR3 region is CASSSGQGTQPQHF. CDR3 bases: TGTGCCAGCAGCTCGGGACAGGGGACTCAGCCCCAGCATTTT.